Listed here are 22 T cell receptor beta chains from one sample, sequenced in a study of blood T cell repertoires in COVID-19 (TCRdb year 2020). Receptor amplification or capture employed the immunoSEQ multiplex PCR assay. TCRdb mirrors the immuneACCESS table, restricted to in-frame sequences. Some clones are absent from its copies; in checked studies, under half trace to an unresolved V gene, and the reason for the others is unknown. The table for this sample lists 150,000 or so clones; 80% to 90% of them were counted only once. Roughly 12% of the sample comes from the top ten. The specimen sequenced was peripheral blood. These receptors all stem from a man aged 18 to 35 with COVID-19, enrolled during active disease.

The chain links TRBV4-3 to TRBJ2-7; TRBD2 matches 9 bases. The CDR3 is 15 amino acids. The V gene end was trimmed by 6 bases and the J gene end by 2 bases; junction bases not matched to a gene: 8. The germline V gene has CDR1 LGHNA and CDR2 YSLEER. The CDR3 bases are TGCGCCAGCAGAGAAGGTAGCGGGGGACCCTACGAGCAGTACTTC. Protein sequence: CASREGSGGPYEQYF.

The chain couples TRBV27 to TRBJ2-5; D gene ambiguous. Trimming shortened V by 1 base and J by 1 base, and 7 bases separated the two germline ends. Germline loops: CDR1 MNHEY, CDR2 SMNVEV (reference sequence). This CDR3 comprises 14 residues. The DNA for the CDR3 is TGTGCCAGCAGTTTATACGGTGGCCAAGAGACCCAGTACTTC. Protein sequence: CASSLYGGQETQYF.

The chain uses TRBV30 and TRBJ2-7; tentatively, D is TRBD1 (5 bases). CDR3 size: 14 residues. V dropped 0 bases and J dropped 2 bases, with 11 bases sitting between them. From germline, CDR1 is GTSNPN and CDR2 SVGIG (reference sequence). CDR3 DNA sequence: TGTGCCTGGAGTGTCGGACACGCACCCTACGAGCAGTACTTC. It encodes CAWSVGHAPYEQYF.

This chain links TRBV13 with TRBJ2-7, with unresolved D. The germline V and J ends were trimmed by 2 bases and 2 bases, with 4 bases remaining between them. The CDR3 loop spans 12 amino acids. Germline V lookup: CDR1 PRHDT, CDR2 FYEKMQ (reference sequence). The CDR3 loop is CASSLTAYEQYF. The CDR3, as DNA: TGTGCCAGCAGCTTAACAGCCTACGAGCAGTACTTC.

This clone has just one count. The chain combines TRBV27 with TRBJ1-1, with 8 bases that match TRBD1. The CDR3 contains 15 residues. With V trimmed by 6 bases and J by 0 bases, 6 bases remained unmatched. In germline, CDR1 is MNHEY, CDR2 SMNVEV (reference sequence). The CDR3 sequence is CASRLQTGVNTEAFF. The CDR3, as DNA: TGTGCCAGCAGACTTCAGACAGGGGTGAACACTGAAGCTTTCTTT.

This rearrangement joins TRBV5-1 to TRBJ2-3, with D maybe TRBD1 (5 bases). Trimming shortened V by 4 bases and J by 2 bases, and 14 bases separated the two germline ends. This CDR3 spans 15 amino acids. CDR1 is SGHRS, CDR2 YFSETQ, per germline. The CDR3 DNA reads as TGCGCCAGCAGCCACACCGACAGTCACACAGATACGCAGTATTTT. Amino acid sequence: CASSHTDSHTDTQYF.

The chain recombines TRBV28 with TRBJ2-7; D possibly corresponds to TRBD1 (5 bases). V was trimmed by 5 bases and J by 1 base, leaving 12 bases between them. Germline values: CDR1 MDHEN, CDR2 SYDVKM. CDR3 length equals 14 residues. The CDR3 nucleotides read TGTGCCAGCAGTCCCGCAGGGTATTCCTACGAGCAGTACTTC. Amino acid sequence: CASSPAGYSYEQYF.

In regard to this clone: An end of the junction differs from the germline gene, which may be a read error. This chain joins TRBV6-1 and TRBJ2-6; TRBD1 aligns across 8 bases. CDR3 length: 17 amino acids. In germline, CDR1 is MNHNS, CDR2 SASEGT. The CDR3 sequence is CASREGTGLSGANVLTF. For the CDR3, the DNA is TGTGCCAGCAGAGAAGGGACAGGCCTCTCTGGGGCCAACGTCCTGACTTTC.

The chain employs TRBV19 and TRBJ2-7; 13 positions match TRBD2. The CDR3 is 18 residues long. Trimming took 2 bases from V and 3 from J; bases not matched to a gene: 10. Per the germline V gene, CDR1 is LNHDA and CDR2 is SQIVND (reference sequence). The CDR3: CASSITRGLAGVGYEQYF. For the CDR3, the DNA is TGTGCCAGTAGTATAACGCGCGGACTAGCGGGAGTAGGCTACGAGCAGTACTTC.

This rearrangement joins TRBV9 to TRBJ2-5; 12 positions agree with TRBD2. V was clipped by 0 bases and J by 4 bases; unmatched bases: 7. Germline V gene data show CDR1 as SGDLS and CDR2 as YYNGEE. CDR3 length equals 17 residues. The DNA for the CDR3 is TGTGCCAGCAGCGTAGGGTCTAGCGGGAGGGCCCCAGAGACCCAGTACTTC. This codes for CASSVGSSGRAPETQYF.

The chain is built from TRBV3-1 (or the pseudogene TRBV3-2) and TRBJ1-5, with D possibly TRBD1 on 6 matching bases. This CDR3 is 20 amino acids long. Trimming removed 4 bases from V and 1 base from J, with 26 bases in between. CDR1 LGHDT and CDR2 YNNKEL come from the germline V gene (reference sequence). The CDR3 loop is CASSRYPGTKTRRSNQPQHF. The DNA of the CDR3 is TGTGCCAGCAGCCGCTACCCCGGGACAAAGACTCGGAGGAGCAATCAGCCCCAGCATTTT.

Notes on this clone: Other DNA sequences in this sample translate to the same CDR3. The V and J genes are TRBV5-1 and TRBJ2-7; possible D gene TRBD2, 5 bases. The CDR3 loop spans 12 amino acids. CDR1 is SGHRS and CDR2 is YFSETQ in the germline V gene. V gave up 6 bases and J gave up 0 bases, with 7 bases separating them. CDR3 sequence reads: CASIGDSYEQYF. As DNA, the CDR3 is TGCGCCAGCATCGGGGACTCCTACGAGCAGTACTTC.

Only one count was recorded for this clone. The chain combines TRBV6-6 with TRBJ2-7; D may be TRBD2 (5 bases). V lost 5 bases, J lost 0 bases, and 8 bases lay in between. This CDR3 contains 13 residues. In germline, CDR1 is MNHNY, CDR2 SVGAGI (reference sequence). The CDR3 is CASSHGLSYEQYF. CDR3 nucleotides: TGTGCCAGCAGTCACGGACTCTCCTACGAGCAGTACTTC.

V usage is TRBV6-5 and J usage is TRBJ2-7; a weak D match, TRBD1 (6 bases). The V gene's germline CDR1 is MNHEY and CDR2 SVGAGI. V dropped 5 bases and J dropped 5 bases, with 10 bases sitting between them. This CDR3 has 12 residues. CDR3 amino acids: CASSPRQDEQYF. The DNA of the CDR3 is TGTGCCAGCAGTCCGAGACAGGACGAGCAGTACTTC.

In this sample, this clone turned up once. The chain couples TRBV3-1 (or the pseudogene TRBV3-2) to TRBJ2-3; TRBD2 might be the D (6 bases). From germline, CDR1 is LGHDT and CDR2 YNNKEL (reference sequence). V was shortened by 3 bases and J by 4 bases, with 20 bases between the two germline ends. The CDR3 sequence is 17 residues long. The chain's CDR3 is CASSQETGLPGADTQYF. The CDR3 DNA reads TGTGCCAGCAGCCAGGAAACGGGACTCCCGGGGGCAGATACGCAGTATTTT.

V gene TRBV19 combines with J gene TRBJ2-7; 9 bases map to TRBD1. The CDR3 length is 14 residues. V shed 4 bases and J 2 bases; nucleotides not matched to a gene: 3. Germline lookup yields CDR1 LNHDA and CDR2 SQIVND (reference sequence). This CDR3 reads CASSTGTGPYEQYF. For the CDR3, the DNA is TGTGCCAGTAGTACTGGGACAGGGCCCTACGAGCAGTACTTC.

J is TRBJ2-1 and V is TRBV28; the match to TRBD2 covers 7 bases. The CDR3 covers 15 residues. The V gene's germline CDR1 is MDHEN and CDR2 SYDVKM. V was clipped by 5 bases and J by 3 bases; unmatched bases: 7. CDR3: CASSPERDYYNEQFF. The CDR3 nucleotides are TGTGCCAGCAGTCCGGAGCGGGACTACTACAATGAGCAGTTCTTC.

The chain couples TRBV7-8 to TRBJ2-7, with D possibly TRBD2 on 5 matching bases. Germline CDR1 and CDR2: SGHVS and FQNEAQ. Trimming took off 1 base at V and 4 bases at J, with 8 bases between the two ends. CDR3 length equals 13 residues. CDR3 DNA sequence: TGTGCCAGCAGCTTAGTAGGAGGATACGAGCAGTACTTC. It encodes CASSLVGGYEQYF.

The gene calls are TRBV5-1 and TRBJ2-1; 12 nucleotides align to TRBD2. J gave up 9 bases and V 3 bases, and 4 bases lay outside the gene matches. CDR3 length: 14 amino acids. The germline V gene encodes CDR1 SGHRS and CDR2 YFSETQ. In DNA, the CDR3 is TGCGCCAGCAGCTCAACTAGCGGGAGGACTGAGCAGTTCTTC. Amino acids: CASSSTSGRTEQFF.

CDR3 amino acids: CASDPGQGVLYEQYF. CDR3 coding DNA: TGTGCCAGTGACCCGGGACAGGGAGTCTTGTACGAGCAGTACTTC. The gene calls are TRBV19 and TRBJ2-7; 9 bases fit TRBD1. Germline V gene sequence: CDR1 LNHDA, CDR2 SQIVND (reference sequence). V was pared by 8 bases and J by 4 bases, with 12 bases of the junction left unmatched. The CDR3 is 15 residues long. Full variable domain (outside the CDR3, taken from reference TRBV19 and TRBJ2-7): DGGITQSPKYLFRKEGQNVTLSCEQNLNHDAMYWYRQDPGQGLRLIYYSQIVNDFQKGDIAEGYSVSREKKESFPLTVTSAQKNPTAFYLCASDPGQGVLYEQYFGPGTRLTVT.

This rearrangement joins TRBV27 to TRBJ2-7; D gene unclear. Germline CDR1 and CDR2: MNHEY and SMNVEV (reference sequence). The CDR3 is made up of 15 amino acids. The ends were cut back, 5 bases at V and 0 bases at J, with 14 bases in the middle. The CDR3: CASSPQVAFSYEQYF. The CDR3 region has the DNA TGTGCCAGCAGTCCCCAAGTAGCTTTCTCCTACGAGCAGTACTTC.

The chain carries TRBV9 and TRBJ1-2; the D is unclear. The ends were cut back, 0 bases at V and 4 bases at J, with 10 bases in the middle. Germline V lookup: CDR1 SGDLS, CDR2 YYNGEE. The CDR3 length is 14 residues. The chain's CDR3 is CASSVEETGYGYTF. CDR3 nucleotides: TGTGCCAGCAGCGTAGAGGAGACTGGCTATGGCTACACCTTC.